This T cell receptor (beta chain) was captured in a study of metastatic and nonmetastatic thyroid tumors. About the study: Repertoires from malignant and benign thyroid patients were compared across blood and tumor or nodule tissue.

In the original analysis: Using the CDR3 differences seen across clinicopathological groups, the authors built a distant-metastasis classifier for papillary thyroid cancer, which was meant to discriminate distant-metastatic patients. TCRdb re-called the PCR reads via MiXCR. The V and J calls follow TCRdb's processing rather than the paper's. The table has about 40,000 clones, about a sixth seen once. This clone was observed a handful of times. Germline V CDR1 and CDR2: MNHEY, SVGAGI. V was clipped by 0 bases and J by 8 bases, with 14 bases between them. The CDR3 loop spans 16 amino acids. Every patient underwent thyroid surgery untreated.

This TCR was recovered from a female donor with papillary thyroid cancer or a benign thyroid nodule (not recorded which). Some clones in this sample may be carry-over from other donors' samples. This chain joins TRBV6-5 and TRBJ1-6; no clear D. Sequenced sample: blood. CDR3 region: CASSYSNGLAHSPLHF. The CDR3 DNA reads as TGTGCCAGCAGTTACTCGAACGGGTTGGCTCATTCACCCCTCCACTTT.